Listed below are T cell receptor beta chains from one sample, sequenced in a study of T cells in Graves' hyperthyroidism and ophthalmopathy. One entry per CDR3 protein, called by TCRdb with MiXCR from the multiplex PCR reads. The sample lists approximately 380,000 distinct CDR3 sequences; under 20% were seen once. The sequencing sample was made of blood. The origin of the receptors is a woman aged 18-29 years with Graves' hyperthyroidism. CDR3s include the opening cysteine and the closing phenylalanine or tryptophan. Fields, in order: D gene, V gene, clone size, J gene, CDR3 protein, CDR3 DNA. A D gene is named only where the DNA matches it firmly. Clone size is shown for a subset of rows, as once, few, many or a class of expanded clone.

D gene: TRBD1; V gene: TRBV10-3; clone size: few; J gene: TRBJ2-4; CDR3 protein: CATSDRGNIQYF; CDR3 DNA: TGTGCCACTTCGGACAGGGGCAACATTCAGTACTTC
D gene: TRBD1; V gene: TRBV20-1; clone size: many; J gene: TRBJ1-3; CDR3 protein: CSARDRGGNTIYF; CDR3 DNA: TGCAGTGCCCGGGACAGGGGGGGAAACACCATATATTTT
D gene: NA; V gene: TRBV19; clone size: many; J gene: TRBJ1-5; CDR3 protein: CASSVGRAQPQHF; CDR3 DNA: TGTGCCAGTAGTGTCGGCAGGGCTCAGCCCCAGCATTTT
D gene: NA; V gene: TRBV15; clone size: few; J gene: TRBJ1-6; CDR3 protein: CATSRDHFARSPLHF; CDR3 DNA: TGTGCCACCAGCAGAGATCACTTTGCGAGGAGTCCCCTCCACTTT
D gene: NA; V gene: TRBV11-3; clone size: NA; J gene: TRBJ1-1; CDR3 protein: CASSFSKSEAFF; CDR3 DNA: TGTGCCAGCAGCTTTAGTAAGTCTGAAGCTTTCTTT
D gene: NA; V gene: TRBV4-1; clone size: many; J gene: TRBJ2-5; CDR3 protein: CASSQDPGSRETQYF; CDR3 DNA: TGCGCCAGCAGCCAAGATCCCGGGAGCAGAGAGACCCAGTACTTC
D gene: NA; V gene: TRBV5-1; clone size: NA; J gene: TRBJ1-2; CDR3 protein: CASSLAGEGDGYTF; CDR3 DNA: TGCGCCAGCAGCTTGGCCGGGGAGGGGGACGGCTACACCTTC
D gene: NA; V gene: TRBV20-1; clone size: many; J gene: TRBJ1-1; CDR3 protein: CSVHSQGTTEAFF; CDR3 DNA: TGCAGTGTCCACAGTCAGGGTACCACTGAAGCTTTCTTT
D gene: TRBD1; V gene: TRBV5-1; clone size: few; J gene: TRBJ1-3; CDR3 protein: CASSLGPGQGVSGNTIYF; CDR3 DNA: TGCGCCAGCAGCTTGGGGCCGGGACAGGGAGTCTCTGGAAACACCATATATTTT
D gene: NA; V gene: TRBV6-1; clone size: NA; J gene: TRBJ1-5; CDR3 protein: CASSDPTRPNQPQHF; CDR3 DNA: TGTGCCAGCAGTGATCCTACACGGCCGAATCAGCCCCAGCATTTT
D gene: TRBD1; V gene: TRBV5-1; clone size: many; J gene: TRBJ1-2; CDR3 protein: CASSDRDRGLQQYGYTF; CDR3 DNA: TGCGCCAGCAGCGACCGGGACAGGGGTCTCCAGCAGTATGGCTACACCTTC
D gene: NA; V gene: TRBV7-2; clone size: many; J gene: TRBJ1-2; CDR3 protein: CASSSGRHYGYTF; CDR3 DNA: TGTGCCAGCAGCTCTGGACGGCACTATGGCTACACCTTC
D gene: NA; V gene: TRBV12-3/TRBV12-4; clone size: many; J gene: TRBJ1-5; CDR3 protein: CASSLGTPGGNQPQHF; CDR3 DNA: TGTGCCAGCAGTTTAGGCACCCCTGGGGGCAATCAGCCCCAGCATTTT
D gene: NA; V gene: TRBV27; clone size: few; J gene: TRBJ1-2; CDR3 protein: CASSPRDINYGYTF; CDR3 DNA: TGTGCCAGCAGCCCCCGGGACATTAACTATGGCTACACCTTC
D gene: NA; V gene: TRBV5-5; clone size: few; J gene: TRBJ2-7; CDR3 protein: CASARAGTGSYEQYF; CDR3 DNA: TGTGCCAGCGCCCGGGCCGGGACGGGCTCCTACGAGCAGTACTTC
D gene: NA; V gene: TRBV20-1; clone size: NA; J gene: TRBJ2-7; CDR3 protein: CSADPWETYEQYF; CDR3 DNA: TGCAGTGCTGACCCGTGGGAAACCTACGAGCAGTACTTC
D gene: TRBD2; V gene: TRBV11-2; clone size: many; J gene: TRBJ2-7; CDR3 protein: CASSFLSGGATEQYF; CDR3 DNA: TGTGCCAGCAGCTTTTTAAGCGGGGGGGCCACCGAGCAGTACTTC
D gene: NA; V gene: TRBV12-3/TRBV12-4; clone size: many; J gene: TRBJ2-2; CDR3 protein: CASSAVRANTGELFF; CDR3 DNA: TGTGCCAGCAGTGCGGTCAGGGCGAACACCGGGGAGCTGTTTTTT
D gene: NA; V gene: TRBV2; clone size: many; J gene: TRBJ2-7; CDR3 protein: CASMRDQGYEQYF; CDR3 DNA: TGTGCCAGCATGAGGGACCAGGGCTACGAGCAGTACTTC
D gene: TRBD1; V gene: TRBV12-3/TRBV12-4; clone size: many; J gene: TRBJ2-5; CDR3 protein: CASSLTGVKETQYF; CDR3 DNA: TGTGCCAGCAGCCTGACAGGGGTAAAAGAGACCCAGTACTTC
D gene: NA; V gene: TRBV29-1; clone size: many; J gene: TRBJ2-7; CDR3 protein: CSVGSAYEQYF; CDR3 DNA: TGCAGCGTTGGTTCCGCTTACGAGCAGTACTTC
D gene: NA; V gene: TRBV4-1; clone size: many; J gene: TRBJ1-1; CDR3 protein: CASSQELAGRRDTEAFF; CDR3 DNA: TGCGCCAGCAGCCAAGAATTGGCAGGGAGGCGTGACACTGAAGCTTTCTTT
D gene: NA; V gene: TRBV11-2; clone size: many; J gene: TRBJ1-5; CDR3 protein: CASSQYSNQPQHF; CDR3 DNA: TGTGCCAGCAGCCAGTATAGCAATCAGCCCCAGCATTTT
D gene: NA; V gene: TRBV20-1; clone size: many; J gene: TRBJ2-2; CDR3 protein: CSASQGLTGELFF; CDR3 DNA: TGCAGTGCTAGTCAGGGCCTCACCGGGGAGCTGTTTTTT
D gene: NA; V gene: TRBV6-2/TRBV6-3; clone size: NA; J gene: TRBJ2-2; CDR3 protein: CASAPQGGTGELFF; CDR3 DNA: TGTGCCAGCGCACCACAAGGGGGGACCGGGGAGCTGTTTTTT
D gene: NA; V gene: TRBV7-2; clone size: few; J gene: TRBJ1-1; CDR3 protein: CASSFQARSEAFF; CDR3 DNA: TGTGCCAGCAGCTTTCAGGCAAGAAGTGAAGCTTTCTTT
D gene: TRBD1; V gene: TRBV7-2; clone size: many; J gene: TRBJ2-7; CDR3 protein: CASSLMTGNEQYF; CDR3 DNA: TGTGCCAGCAGCCTAATGACAGGGAACGAGCAGTACTTC
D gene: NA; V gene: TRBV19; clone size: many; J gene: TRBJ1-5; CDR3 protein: CASSTERRGNQPQHF; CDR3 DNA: TGTGCCAGTAGTACAGAGCGGAGGGGGAATCAGCCCCAGCATTTT
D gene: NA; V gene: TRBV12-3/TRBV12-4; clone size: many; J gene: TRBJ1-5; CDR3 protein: CASSGGWAQPQHF; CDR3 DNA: TGTGCCAGCAGCGGGGGCTGGGCTCAGCCCCAGCATTTT
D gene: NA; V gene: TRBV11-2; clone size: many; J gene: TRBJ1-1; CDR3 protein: CASSLDSQGFTEAFF; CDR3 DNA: TGTGCCAGCAGCTTAGATAGCCAGGGATTCACTGAAGCTTTCTTT
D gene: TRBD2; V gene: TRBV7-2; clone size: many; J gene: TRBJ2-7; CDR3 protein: CASSLAGGLLRRGEQYF; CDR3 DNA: TGTGCCAGCAGCTTAGCCGGGGGACTACTCAGGAGGGGCGAGCAGTACTTC
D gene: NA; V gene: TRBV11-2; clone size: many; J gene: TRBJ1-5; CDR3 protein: CASSNREGRYQPQHF; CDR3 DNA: TGTGCCAGCAGTAACAGGGAGGGCCGTTATCAGCCCCAGCATTTT
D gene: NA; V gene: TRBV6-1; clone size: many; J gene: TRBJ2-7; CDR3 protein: CASSLDIFSYEQYF; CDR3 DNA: TGTGCCAGCAGCCTTGACATTTTCAGCTACGAGCAGTACTTC
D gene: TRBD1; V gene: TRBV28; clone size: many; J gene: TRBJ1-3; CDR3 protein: CASSSVDRSYSGNTIYF; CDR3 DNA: TGTGCCAGCAGTTCAGTGGACAGGTCTTACTCTGGAAACACCATATATTTT
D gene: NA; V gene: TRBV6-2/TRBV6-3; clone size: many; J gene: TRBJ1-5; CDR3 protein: CASGTGGRNQPQHF; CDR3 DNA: TGTGCCAGTGGGACCGGCGGTCGCAATCAGCCCCAGCATTTT
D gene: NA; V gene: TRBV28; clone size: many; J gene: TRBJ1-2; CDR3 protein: CASSRPEMYPGPEAYGYTF; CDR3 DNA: TGTGCCAGCAGTAGGCCCGAAATGTACCCGGGTCCCGAAGCCTATGGCTACACCTTC
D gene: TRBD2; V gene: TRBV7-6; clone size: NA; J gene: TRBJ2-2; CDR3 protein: CASSLGTSGGAAGELFF; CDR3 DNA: TGTGCCAGCAGCTTAGGGACTAGCGGGGGGGCCGCCGGGGAGCTGTTTTTT
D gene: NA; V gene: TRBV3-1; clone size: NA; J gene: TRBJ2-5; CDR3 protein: CASSQEGASETQYF; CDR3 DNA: TGTGCCAGCAGCCAAGAGGGAGCTTCAGAGACCCAGTACTTC
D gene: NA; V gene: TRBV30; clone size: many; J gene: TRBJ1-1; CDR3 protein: CAWSLPGASLAFF; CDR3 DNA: TGTGCCTGGAGTTTGCCCGGGGCCAGCTTGGCTTTCTTT
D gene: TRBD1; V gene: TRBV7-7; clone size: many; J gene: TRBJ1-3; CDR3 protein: CASSLDLLGQGALDGNTIYF; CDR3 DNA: TGTGCCAGCAGCTTAGATCTCCTGGGACAGGGGGCACTGGACGGAAACACCATATATTTT
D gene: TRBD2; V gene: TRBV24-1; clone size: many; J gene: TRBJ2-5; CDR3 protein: CATSELAGATQYF; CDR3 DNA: TGTGCCACCAGTGAACTAGCGGGGGCGACCCAGTACTTC
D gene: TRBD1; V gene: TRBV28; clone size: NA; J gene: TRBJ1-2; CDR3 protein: CASSLPDRDGGYTF; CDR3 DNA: TGTGCCAGCAGTTTACCTGACAGGGATGGTGGCTACACCTTC
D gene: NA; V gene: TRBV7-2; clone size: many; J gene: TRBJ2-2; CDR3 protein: CASSPRSANTGELFF; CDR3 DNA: TGTGCCAGCAGCCCCCGGTCAGCTAACACCGGGGAGCTGTTTTTT
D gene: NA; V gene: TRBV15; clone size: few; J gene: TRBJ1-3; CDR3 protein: CATSRDRTLTGNTIYF; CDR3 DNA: TGTGCCACCAGCAGAGATCGGACATTGACTGGAAACACCATATATTTT
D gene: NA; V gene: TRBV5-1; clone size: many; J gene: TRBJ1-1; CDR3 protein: CASSLEPLGAEAFF; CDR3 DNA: TGCGCCAGCAGCTTAGAACCCCTTGGGGCTGAAGCTTTCTTT
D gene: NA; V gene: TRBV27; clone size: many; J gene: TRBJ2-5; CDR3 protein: CASTGGRAGTQYF; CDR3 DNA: TGTGCCAGCACGGGGGGCCGCGCGGGGACCCAGTACTTC